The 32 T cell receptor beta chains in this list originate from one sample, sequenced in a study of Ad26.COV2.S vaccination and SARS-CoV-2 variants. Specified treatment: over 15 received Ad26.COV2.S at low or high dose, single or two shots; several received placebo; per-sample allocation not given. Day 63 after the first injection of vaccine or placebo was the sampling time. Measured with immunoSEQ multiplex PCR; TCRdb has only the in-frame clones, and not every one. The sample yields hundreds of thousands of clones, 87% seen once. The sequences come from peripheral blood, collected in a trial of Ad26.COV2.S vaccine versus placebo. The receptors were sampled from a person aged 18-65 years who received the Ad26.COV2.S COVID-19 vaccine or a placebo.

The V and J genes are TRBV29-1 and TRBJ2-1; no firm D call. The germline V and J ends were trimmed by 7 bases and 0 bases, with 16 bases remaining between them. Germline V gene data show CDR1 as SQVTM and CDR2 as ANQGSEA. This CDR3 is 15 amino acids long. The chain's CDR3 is CSALMGFGSYNEQFF. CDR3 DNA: TGCAGCGCTTTGATGGGGTTCGGCTCCTACAATGAGCAGTTCTTC.

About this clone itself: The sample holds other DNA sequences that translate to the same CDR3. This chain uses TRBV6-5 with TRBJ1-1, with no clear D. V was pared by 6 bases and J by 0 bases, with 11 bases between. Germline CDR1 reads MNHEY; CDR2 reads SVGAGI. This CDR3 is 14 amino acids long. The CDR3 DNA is TGTGCCAGCAGCCCCGGAAGGGTGAACACTGAAGCTTTCTTT. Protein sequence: CASSPGRVNTEAFF.

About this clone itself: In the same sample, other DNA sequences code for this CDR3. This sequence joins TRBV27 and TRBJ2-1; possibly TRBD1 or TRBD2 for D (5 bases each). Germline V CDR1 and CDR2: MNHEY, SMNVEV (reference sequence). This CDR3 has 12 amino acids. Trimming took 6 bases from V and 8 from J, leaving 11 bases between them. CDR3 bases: TGTGCCAGCAGCTTACTAGGGGATGAGCAGTTCTTC. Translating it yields CASSLLGDEQFF.

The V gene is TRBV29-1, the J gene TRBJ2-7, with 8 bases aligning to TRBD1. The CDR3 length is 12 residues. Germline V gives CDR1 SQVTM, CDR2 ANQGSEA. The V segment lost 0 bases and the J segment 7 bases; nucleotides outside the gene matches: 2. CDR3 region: CSVEEGQVEQYF. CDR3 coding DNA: TGCAGCGTTGAAGAGGGACAGGTTGAGCAGTACTTC.

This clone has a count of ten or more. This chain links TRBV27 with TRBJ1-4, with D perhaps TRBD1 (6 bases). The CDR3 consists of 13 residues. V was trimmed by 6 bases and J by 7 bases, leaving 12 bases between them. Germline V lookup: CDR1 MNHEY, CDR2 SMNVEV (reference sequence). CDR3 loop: CASRSGVGEKLFF. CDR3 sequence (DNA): TGTGCCAGCAGATCAGGGGTTGGTGAAAAACTGTTTTTT.

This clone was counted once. CDR3 coding DNA: TGTGCCAGCAGCGTCGCCTACGAGCAGTACTTC. Protein: CASSVAYEQYF. The V gene is TRBV11-2, the J gene TRBJ2-7, with unresolved D. Germline V gene data show CDR1 as SGHAT and CDR2 as FQNNGV. V was trimmed by 5 bases and J by 2 bases, leaving 4 bases between them. The CDR3 is 11 residues long.

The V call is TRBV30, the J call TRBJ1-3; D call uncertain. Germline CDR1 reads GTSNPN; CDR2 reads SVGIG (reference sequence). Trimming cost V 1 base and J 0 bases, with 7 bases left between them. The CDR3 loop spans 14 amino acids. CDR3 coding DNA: TGTGCCTGGAGTGGTACATTCTCTGGAAACACCATATATTTT. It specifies CAWSGTFSGNTIYF.

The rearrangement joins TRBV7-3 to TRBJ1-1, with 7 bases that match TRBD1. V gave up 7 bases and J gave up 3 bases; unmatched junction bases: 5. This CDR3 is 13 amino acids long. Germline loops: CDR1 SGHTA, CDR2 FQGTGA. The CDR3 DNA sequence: TGTGCCAGCAAACAGGGGATGGACACTGAAGCTTTCTTT. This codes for CASKQGMDTEAFF.

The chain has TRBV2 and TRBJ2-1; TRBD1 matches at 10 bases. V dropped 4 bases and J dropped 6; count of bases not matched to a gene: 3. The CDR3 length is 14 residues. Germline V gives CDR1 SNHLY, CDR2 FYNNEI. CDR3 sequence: CASSGGTGANEQFF. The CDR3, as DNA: TGTGCCAGCAGTGGAGGGACAGGGGCCAATGAGCAGTTCTTC.

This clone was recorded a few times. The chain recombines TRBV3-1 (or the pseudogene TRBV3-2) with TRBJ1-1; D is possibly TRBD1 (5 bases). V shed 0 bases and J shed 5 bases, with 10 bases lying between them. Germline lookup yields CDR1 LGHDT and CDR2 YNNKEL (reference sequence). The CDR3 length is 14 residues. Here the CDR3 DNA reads TGTGCCAGCAGCCAAGAGGCAGGGAGGACTGAAGCTTTCTTT. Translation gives CASSQEAGRTEAFF.

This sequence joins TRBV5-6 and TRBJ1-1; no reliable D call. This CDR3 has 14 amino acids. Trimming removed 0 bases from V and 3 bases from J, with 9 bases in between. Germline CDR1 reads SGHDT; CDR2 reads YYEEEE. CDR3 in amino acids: CASSLGFEDTEAFF. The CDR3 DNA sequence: TGTGCCAGCAGCTTGGGGTTTGAAGACACTGAAGCTTTCTTT.

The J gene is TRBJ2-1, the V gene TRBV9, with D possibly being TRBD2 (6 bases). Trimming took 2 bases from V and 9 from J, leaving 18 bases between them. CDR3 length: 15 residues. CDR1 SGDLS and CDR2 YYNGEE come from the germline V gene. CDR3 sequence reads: CASSVLVEGRGEQFF. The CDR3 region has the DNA TGTGCCAGCAGCGTCCTCGTGGAGGGTAGAGGTGAGCAGTTCTTC.

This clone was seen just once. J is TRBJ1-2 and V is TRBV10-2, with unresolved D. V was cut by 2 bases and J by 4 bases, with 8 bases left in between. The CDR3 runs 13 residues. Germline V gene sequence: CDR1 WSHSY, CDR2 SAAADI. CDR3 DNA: TGCGCCAGCAGTGAGAAGGCCTTCTATGGCTACACCTTC. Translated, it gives CASSEKAFYGYTF.

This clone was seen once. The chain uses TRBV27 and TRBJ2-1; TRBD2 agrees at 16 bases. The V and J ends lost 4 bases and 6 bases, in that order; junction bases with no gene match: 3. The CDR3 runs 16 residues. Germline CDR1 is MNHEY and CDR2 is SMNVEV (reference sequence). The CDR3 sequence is CASSSGLAGGSNEQFF. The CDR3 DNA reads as TGTGCCAGCAGTTCGGGACTAGCGGGGGGGAGCAATGAGCAGTTCTTC.

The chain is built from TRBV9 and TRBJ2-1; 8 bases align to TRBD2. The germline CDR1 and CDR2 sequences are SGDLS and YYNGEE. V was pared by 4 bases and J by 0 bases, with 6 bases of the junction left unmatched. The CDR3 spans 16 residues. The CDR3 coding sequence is TGTGCCAGCAGCCTTGACAGCGGGAGCTCCTACAATGAGCAGTTCTTC. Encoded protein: CASSLDSGSSYNEQFF.

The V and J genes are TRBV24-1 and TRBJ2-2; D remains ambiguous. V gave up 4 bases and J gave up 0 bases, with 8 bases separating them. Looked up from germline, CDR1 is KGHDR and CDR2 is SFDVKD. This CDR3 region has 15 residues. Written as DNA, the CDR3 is TGTGCCACCAGTGAACGTGGAACGAACACCGGGGAGCTGTTTTTT. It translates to CATSERGTNTGELFF.

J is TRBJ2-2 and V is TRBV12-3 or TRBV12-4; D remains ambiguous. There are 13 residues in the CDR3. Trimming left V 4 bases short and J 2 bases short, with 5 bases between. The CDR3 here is CASSSVNTGELFF. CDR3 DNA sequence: TGTGCCAGCAGTTCTGTAAACACCGGGGAGCTGTTTTTT.

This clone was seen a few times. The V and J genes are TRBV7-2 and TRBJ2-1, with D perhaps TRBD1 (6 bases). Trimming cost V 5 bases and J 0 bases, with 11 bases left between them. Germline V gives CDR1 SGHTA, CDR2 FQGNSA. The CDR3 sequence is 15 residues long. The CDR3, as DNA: TGTGCCAGCAGCCAGGACAGAAACTCCTACAATGAGCAGTTCTTC. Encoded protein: CASSQDRNSYNEQFF.

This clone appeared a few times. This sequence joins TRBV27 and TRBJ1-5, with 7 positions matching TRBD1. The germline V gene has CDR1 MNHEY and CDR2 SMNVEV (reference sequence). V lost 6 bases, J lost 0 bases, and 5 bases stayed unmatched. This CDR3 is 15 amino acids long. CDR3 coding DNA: TGTGCCAGCAGCACCGGACAGGTTAGCAATCAGCCCCAGCATTTT. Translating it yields CASSTGQVSNQPQHF.

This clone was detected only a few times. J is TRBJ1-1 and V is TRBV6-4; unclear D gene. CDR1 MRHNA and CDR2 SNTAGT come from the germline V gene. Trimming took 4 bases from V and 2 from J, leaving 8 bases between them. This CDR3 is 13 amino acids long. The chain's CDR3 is CASSAGENTEAFF. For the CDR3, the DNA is TGTGCCAGCAGTGCCGGGGAAAACACTGAAGCTTTCTTT.

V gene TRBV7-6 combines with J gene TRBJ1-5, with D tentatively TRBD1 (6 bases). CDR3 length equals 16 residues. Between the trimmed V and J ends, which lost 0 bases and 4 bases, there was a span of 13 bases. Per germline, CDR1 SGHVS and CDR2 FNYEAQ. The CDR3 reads CASSLASGQINQPQHF. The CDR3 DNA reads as TGTGCCAGCAGCTTAGCGTCAGGACAGATAAATCAGCCCCAGCATTTT.

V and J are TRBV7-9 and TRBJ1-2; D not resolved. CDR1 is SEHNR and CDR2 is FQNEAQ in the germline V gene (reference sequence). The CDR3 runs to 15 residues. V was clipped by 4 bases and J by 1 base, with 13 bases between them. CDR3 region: CASSSYREVNYGYTF. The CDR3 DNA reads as TGTGCCAGCAGCTCATACAGAGAAGTTAACTATGGCTACACCTTC. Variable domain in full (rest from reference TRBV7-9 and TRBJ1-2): DTGVSQNPRHKITKRGQNVTFRCDPISEHNRLYWYRQTLGQGPEFLTYFQNEAQLEKSRLLSDRFSAERPKGSFSTLEIQRTEQGDSAMYLCASSSYREVNYGYTFGSGTRLTVV.

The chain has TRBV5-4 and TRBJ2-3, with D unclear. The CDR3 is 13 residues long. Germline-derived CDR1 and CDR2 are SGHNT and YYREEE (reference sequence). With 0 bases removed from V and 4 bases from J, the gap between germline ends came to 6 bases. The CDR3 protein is CASSLGASDTQYF. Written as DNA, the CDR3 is TGTGCCAGCAGCTTGGGGGCTTCAGATACGCAGTATTTT.

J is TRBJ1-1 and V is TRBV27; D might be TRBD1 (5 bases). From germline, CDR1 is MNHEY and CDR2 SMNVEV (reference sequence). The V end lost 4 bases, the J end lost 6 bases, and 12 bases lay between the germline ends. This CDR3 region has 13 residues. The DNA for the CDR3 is TGTGCCAGCAGTTACCGCAGGGCCGCTGAAGCTTTCTTT. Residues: CASSYRRAAEAFF.

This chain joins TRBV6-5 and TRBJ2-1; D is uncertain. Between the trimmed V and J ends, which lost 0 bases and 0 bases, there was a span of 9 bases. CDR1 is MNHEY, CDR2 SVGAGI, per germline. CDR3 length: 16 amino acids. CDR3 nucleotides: TGTGCCAGCAGTTACTCCCGCTCGACCTCCTACAATGAGCAGTTCTTC. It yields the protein CASSYSRSTSYNEQFF.

DNA for the CDR3: TGTGCCGTCGGGGTCTTACGCCCCGGGGAGCTGTTTTTT. Amino acids: CAVGVLRPGELFF. The chain combines TRBV7-3 with TRBJ2-2; D might be TRBD2 (5 bases). The CDR3 has 13 amino acids. Trimming took 11 bases from V and 6 from J, leaving 16 bases between them. Germline assignment: CDR1 SGHTA and CDR2 FQGTGA.

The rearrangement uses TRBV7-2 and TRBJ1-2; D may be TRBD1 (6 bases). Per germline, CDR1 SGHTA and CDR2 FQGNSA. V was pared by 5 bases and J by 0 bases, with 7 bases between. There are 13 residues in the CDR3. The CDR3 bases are TGTGCCAGCAGCACAGGGACTAACTATGGCTACACCTTC. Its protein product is CASSTGTNYGYTF.

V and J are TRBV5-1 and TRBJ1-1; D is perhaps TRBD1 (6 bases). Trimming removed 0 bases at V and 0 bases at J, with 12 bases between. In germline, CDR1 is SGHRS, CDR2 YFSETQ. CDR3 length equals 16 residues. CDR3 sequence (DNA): TGCGCCAGCAGCTTGGGGACAGCTCTTTTGAACACTGAAGCTTTCTTT. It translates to CASSLGTALLNTEAFF.

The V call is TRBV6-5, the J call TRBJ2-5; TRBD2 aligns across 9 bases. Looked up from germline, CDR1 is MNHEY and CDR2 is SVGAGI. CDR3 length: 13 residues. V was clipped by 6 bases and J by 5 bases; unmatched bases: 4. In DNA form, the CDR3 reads TGTGCCAGCAGGGTAGCGGGGGTGGAGACCCAGTACTTC. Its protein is CASRVAGVETQYF.

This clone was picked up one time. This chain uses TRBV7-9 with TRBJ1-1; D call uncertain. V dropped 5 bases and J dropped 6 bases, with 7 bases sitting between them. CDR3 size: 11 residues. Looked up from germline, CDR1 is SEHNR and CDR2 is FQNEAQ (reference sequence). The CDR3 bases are TGTGCCAGCAGCGCTCTGGCTGAAGCTTTCTTT. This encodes CASSALAEAFF.

CDR3 sequence reads: CASSLFSRLNTEAFF. As DNA, the CDR3 is TGCGCCAGCAGCTTGTTTAGCAGACTGAACACTGAAGCTTTCTTT. J is TRBJ1-1 and V is TRBV5-1, with D unresolved. V was pared by 1 base and J by 0 bases, with 10 bases between. Germline V gives CDR1 SGHRS, CDR2 YFSETQ. The CDR3 extends over 15 amino acids.

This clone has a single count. The CDR3 sequence is CASSQAWGTSNTEAFF. The CDR3 DNA reads as TGTGCCAGCAGCCAAGCCTGGGGGACCTCGAACACTGAAGCTTTCTTT. The chain has TRBV3-1 (or the pseudogene TRBV3-2) and TRBJ1-1; D is perhaps TRBD1 (5 bases). This CDR3 is built from 16 residues. Trimming shortened V by 1 base and J by 1 base, and 13 bases separated the two germline ends. CDR1 is LGHDT, CDR2 YNNKEL, per germline (reference sequence).